These 32 T cell receptor beta chains were sequenced from one sample in a study of T cell repertoires in aging, cancer and after chemotherapy. A mixed TRB-A/B primer pool amplified rearranged TRB by multiplex touch-down PCR. TCRdb ran MiXCR on the multiplex PCR reads and lists one entry per CDR3 protein. The repertoire includes 1,500 to 2,000 distinct CDR3 sequences, more than 25% of them detected once, and approximately 53% sits in the top ten. Amplification of TCR beta used genomic DNA extracted from peripheral blood. Sequencing used blood. The receptors here all came from a human donor with a solid tumor.

The rearrangement joins TRBV20-1 to TRBJ2-1; 9 nucleotides align to TRBD2. The CDR3 spans 14 residues. J gave up 7 bases and V 1 base, and 5 bases lay outside the gene matches. CDR1 DFQATT and CDR2 SNEGSKA come from the germline V gene (reference sequence). The CDR3 DNA reads as TGCAGTGCTAGAGTCCTAGCGGGGCTGAATGAGCAGTTCTTC. It yields the protein CSARVLAGLNEQFF.

V and J are TRBV27 and TRBJ1-6; TRBD1 might be the D (6 bases). The CDR3 has 17 amino acids. Germline CDR1 MNHEY, CDR2 SMNVEV (reference sequence). V lost 2 bases, J lost 0 bases, and 11 bases lay in between. The CDR3 sequence is CASSLDRINSYNSPLHF. The DNA of the CDR3 is TGTGCCAGCAGTTTAGACAGGATCAACTCCTATAATTCACCCCTCCACTTT.

The chain has TRBV5-4 and TRBJ2-5; D uncertain. Germline values: CDR1 SGHNT, CDR2 YYREEE (reference sequence). The CDR3 spans 14 residues. Trimming took off 0 bases at V and 1 base at J, with 7 bases between the two ends. The CDR3 bases are TGTGCCAGCAGCTTGGCACTTAGCCAAGAGACCCAGTACTTC. It codes for CASSLALSQETQYF.

This chain links TRBV20-1 with TRBJ1-1; tentative D call: TRBD1 (5 bases). The length of the CDR3 is 13 residues. Germline loops: CDR1 DFQATT, CDR2 SNEGSKA (reference sequence). Trimming removed 6 bases from V and 5 bases from J, with 16 bases in between. CDR3: CSAYRAGTTEAFF. The CDR3 DNA is TGCAGTGCCTATCGGGCAGGGACTACTGAAGCTTTCTTT.

The rearrangement uses TRBV5-4 and TRBJ1-1; D might be TRBD1 (6 bases). Germline CDR1 is SGHNT and CDR2 is YYREEE (reference sequence). V lost 4 bases and J lost 1, with 11 bases in between. The length of the CDR3 is 14 residues. The CDR3 region is CASSPDRQNTEAFF. For the CDR3, the DNA is TGTGCCAGCAGCCCAGACAGGCAGAACACTGAAGCTTTCTTT.

In regard to this clonotype: An end of the junction does not agree with germline; a read error may underlie this. This chain links TRBV5-4 with TRBJ2-6; no firm D call. CDR3 length equals 17 residues. Germline-derived CDR1 and CDR2 are SGHNT and YYREEE (reference sequence). Written as DNA, the CDR3 is TGTGCCAGCAGCTCAAGGCAACGAAGCTCTGAGGCCAACGTCCTGACTTTC. It yields the protein CASSSRQRSSEANVLTF.

The chain joins TRBV7-2 to TRBJ2-7, with D tentatively TRBD1 (6 bases). Germline assignment: CDR1 SGHTA and CDR2 FQGNSA. Trimming pared 4 bases from V and 2 bases from J, leaving 12 bases between. The length of the CDR3 is 14 residues. The CDR3 nucleotides read TGTGCCAGCAGCTCCGCCGGGACAACCTACGAGCAGTACTTC. This translates into CASSSAGTTYEQYF.

The chain is built from TRBV30 and TRBJ2-1, with 10 bases matching TRBD2. Germline V CDR1 and CDR2: GTSNPN, SVGIG (reference sequence). The CDR3 totals 16 residues. Germline trimming cut 3 bases from V and 8 bases from J; bases unmatched to any gene: 13. The CDR3 sequence is CAWRGPAGGPVDEQFF. CDR3 coding DNA: TGTGCCTGGAGAGGACCAGCGGGAGGGCCAGTGGATGAGCAGTTCTTC.

V is TRBV6-1 and J is TRBJ2-7, with D tentatively TRBD1 (6 bases). CDR3 length equals 14 residues. Germline loops: CDR1 MNHNS, CDR2 SASEGT. Trimming took 3 bases from V and 0 from J, leaving 9 bases between them. The CDR3 DNA follows: TGTGCCAGCAGTGACTGGACAGCCTCCTACGAGCAGTACTTC. Protein product: CASSDWTASYEQYF.

The rearrangement links TRBV12-3 or TRBV12-4 to TRBJ1-5; D is perhaps TRBD1 (6 bases). The CDR3 covers 13 residues. The V and J ends lost 6 bases and 4 bases respectively, with 10 bases between them. This CDR3 is CASRQQGNQPQHF. CDR3 bases: TGTGCCAGCAGACAACAGGGAAATCAGCCCCAGCATTTT.

This clonotype has only one observation. In DNA form, the CDR3 reads TGTGCCACCAGTGCCGTTCCACTATTACAAGAGACCCAGTACTTC. It yields the protein CATSAVPLLQETQYF. The J gene is TRBJ2-5, the V gene TRBV24-1; no clear D gene. CDR1 KGHDR and CDR2 SFDVKD come from the germline V gene. The germline V and J ends were trimmed by 5 bases and 2 bases, with 14 bases remaining between them. CDR3 length: 15 amino acids.

This clonotype was recorded a few times. The rearrangement uses TRBV6-2 or TRBV6-3 and TRBJ2-1; tentatively, D is TRBD1 (5 bases). The V end was cut by 5 bases, the J end by 6 bases, with 17 bases between. Germline assignment: CDR1 MNHEY and CDR2 SVGEGT. This CDR3 has 15 residues. CDR3 amino acids: CASSRSGARSNEQFF. CDR3 nucleotide sequence: TGTGCCAGCAGTCGTTCTGGGGCCCGGAGCAATGAGCAGTTCTTC.

To note about this clonotype: This may be a read error, as it is one base from a much larger clone. The chain has TRBV6-5 and TRBJ2-5; D might be TRBD2 (6 bases). This CDR3 is 17 amino acids long. CDR1 and CDR2 from the germline V gene are MNHEY and SVGAGI. The CDR3: CTSRRWGGTAEAETQYF. The CDR3 nucleotides read TGTACCAGCAGACGCTGGGGCGGGACGGCGGAGGCGGAGACCCAGTACTTC.

The rearrangement joins TRBV15 to TRBJ1-2; possible D gene TRBD1, 6 bases. Germline V lookup: CDR1 LNHNV, CDR2 YYDKDF (reference sequence). The CDR3 spans 16 residues. V lost 1 base and J 4 bases, leaving 16 bases between the germline ends. The CDR3, as DNA: TGTGCCACCAGCAGAGGAGACAGGAGCGACGGCTATGGCTACACCTTC. It specifies CATSRGDRSDGYGYTF.

The J gene is TRBJ2-3, the V gene TRBV7-2, with 7 nucleotides matching TRBD2. The CDR3 sequence is 15 residues long. V was clipped by 8 bases and J by 4 bases; unmatched bases: 12. Germline CDR1 SGHTA, CDR2 FQGNSA. The CDR3, as DNA: TGTGCCAGCGGCCAACTAGCGAGGGGCGCAGATACGCAGTATTTT. Translated, it gives CASGQLARGADTQYF. Full variable domain (outside the CDR3, taken from reference TRBV7-2 and TRBJ2-3): GAGVSQSPSNKVTEKGKDVELRCDPISGHTALYWYRQSLGQGLEFLIYFQGNSAPDKSGLPSDRFSAERTGGSVSTLTIQRTQQEDSAVYLCASGQLARGADTQYFGPGTRLTVL.

This clonotype was seen a handful of times. The chain employs TRBV27 and TRBJ2-1, with 8 bases lining up with TRBD2. The V gene end was trimmed by 7 bases and the J gene end by 6 bases; junction bases not matched to a gene: 14. This CDR3 comprises 16 residues. The germline V gene has CDR1 MNHEY and CDR2 SMNVEV (reference sequence). As DNA, the CDR3 is TGTGCCAGCACCCCGGTGCTAGCGGGCCTCTTCAATGAGCAGTTCTTC. It is translated as CASTPVLAGLFNEQFF.

The genes are TRBV2 and TRBJ2-3; D not resolved. CDR3 length: 14 amino acids. Germline values: CDR1 SNHLY, CDR2 FYNNEI. V dropped 1 base and J dropped 4 bases, with 9 bases sitting between them. The CDR3 region has the DNA TGTGCCAGCAGTGAAGTGACACGAGCAGATACGCAGTATTTT. Translated: CASSEVTRADTQYF.

The V gene is TRBV6-2 or TRBV6-3, the J gene TRBJ1-5, with 8 positions matching TRBD1. CDR3 length: 16 amino acids. V shed 4 bases, J shed 3 bases, and the junction held 8 bases outside the gene matches. Germline V lookup: CDR1 MNHEY, CDR2 SVGEGT. The CDR3 DNA sequence: TGTGCCAGCAGTTCTTCCTACAGGGGGTCCAATCAGCCCCAGCATTTT. Translating it yields CASSSSYRGSNQPQHF.

By share, this clonotype counts as medium-sized (0.01 to 0.1%). The chain is built from TRBV7-9 and TRBJ1-6; possibly TRBD1 for D (6 bases). Looked up from germline, CDR1 is SEHNR and CDR2 is FQNEAQ (reference sequence). Trimming took 4 bases from V and 9 from J, leaving 22 bases between them. The CDR3 contains 17 residues. The CDR3: CASSSHDIRGSLSPLHF. In nucleotides, the CDR3 is TGTGCCAGCAGCTCCCATGATATCAGGGGATCTCTTTCACCCCTCCACTTT.

The V gene is TRBV7-2, the J gene TRBJ2-3; a possible D gene is TRBD2 (7 bases). The CDR3 is 15 amino acids. Looked up from germline, CDR1 is SGHTA and CDR2 is FQGNSA. Trimming left V 5 bases short and J 5 bases short, with 17 bases between. CDR3 residues: CASSLIGGGGDTQYF. The CDR3 DNA sequence: TGTGCCAGCAGCCTCATAGGGGGGGGGGGAGATACGCAGTATTTT. The variable domain in full, with the rest retrieved from reference TRBV7-2 and TRBJ2-3, is GAGVSQSPSNKVTEKGKDVELRCDPISGHTALYWYRQSLGQGLEFLIYFQGNSAPDKSGLPSDRFSAERTGGSVSTLTIQRTQQEDSAVYLCASSLIGGGGDTQYFGPGTRLTVL.

This clonotype appeared a few times. The chain uses TRBV6-1 and TRBJ2-7; D remains ambiguous. The CDR3 runs to 12 residues. Looked up from germline, CDR1 is MNHNS and CDR2 is SASEGT. V was shortened by 6 bases and J by 0 bases, with 6 bases between the two germline ends. The CDR3 loop is CASRTDSYEQYF. For the CDR3, the DNA is TGTGCCAGCAGAACAGACTCCTACGAGCAGTACTTC.

The chain joins TRBV18 to TRBJ1-6, with D possibly matching TRBD1 (5 bases). The CDR3 spans 16 residues. Germline V gene sequence: CDR1 KGHSH, CDR2 LQKENI. V lost 3 bases to trimming and J lost 7 bases, with 16 bases between them. This CDR3 reads CASSPRAGQRNSPLHF. CDR3 coding DNA: TGTGCCAGCTCACCCAGGGCCGGGCAACGGAATTCACCCCTCCACTTT.

This chain joins TRBV27 and TRBJ2-5, with a possible D match to TRBD2 (6 bases). The CDR3 extends over 16 amino acids. V was shortened by 2 bases and J by 3 bases, with 16 bases between the two germline ends. Germline assignment: CDR1 MNHEY and CDR2 SMNVEV (reference sequence). The DNA of the CDR3 is TGTGCCAGCAGTTTAATGGGGGGAGGTTCTAAAGAGACCCAGTACTTC. Encoded protein: CASSLMGGGSKETQYF.

The genes are TRBV15 and TRBJ1-3; 7 positions agree with TRBD1. CDR1 is LNHNV, CDR2 YYDKDF, per germline (reference sequence). Trimming took 5 bases from V and 0 from J; bases not matched to a gene: 7. CDR3 length: 16 residues. The CDR3 spells CATSAGTANSGNTIYF. Here the CDR3 DNA reads TGTGCCACCAGCGCTGGGACAGCCAACTCTGGAAACACCATATATTTT.

The chain is built from TRBV6-1 and TRBJ2-3; TRBD2 matches at 9 bases. V dropped 2 bases and J dropped 2; count of bases not matched to a gene: 5. Germline values: CDR1 MNHNS, CDR2 SASEGT. This CDR3 is 16 amino acids long. This chain's CDR3 is CASSEHSGRTTDTQYF. In DNA, the CDR3 is TGTGCCAGCAGTGAACACAGCGGGAGGACCACAGATACGCAGTATTTT.

This chain connects TRBV27 to TRBJ1-3; 7 bases agree with TRBD1. V lost 0 bases and J lost 5; bases outside the gene matches: 10. Germline CDR1 is MNHEY and CDR2 is SMNVEV (reference sequence). This CDR3 contains 17 residues. CDR3 DNA: TGTGCCAGCAGTTTATCACCAGGGGGTAATCTTAGAAACACCATATATTTT. Protein: CASSLSPGGNLRNTIYF.

Worth noting for this clonotype: This may come from a read error, since a much larger clone is one base off. V and J are TRBV6-1 and TRBJ1-3, with a possible D match to TRBD1 (5 bases). The CDR3 totals 16 residues. Germline V gene lookup returns CDR1 MNHNS and CDR2 SASEGT. V dropped 6 bases and J dropped 3 bases, with 18 bases sitting between them. The CDR3 reads CASSRWGNSGGNTIYF. CDR3 bases: TGTGCCAGCAGCCGCTGGGGCAATTCCGGTGGAAACACCATATATTTT.

Comment on this clonotype: One junction end does not reproduce the germline sequence, and a read error may be involved. The CDR3 region is CSSRTLLRGEETQYF. The CDR3 coding sequence is TGTTCCAGCAGGACACTCCTCAGGGGAGAGGAGACCCAGTACTTC. The J gene is TRBJ2-5, the V gene TRBV6-5, with a possible D match to TRBD1 (6 bases). Germline lookup yields CDR1 MNHEY and CDR2 SVGAGI. The CDR3 contains 15 residues.

V usage is TRBV6-2 or TRBV6-3 and J usage is TRBJ2-1, with D possibly called TRBD1 or TRBD2 (5 bases each). V was pared by 10 bases and J by 6 bases, with 19 bases between. CDR3 length: 14 residues. Per germline, CDR1 MNHEY and CDR2 SVGEGT. This CDR3 reads CAIFRDRSVNEQFF. CDR3 bases: TGTGCCATCTTCAGGGACCGTAGTGTCAATGAGCAGTTCTTC.

Turning to this clonotype: No conserved phenylalanine or tryptophan is present at the end of the CDR3, so a read error is the likely explanation. The genes are TRBV6-5 and TRBJ2-7; 7 positions agree with TRBD2. Trimming cost V 0 bases and J 6 bases; bases outside gene matches: 2. The CDR3 loop spans 13 amino acids. CDR1 is MNHEY, CDR2 SVGAGI, per germline. The CDR3 sequence is CASSYSPGGEQYL. CDR3 sequence (DNA): TGTGCCAGCAGTTACTCCCCGGGAGGCGAGCAGTACTTA.

In its sample, this clonotype is medium-sized. The chain joins TRBV12-3 or TRBV12-4 to TRBJ2-1; D might be TRBD2 (5 bases). V was cut by 3 bases and J by 0 bases, with 12 bases left in between. The CDR3 runs 16 residues. Here the CDR3 reads CASSFGGQSSYNEQFF. CDR3 bases: TGTGCCAGCAGTTTCGGCGGGCAGAGCTCCTACAATGAGCAGTTCTTC.

This clonotype was observed a few times. The gene calls are TRBV7-2 and TRBJ2-3; 10 nucleotides align to TRBD2. The CDR3 spans 16 residues. Losses at the gene ends were 2 bases for V and 4 bases for J; bases not matched to a gene: 6. From germline, CDR1 is SGHTA and CDR2 FQGNSA. CDR3 coding DNA: TGTGCCAGCAGCTTAAGGGCTAGCGGGAGCCCAGATACGCAGTATTTT. The encoded protein is CASSLRASGSPDTQYF.